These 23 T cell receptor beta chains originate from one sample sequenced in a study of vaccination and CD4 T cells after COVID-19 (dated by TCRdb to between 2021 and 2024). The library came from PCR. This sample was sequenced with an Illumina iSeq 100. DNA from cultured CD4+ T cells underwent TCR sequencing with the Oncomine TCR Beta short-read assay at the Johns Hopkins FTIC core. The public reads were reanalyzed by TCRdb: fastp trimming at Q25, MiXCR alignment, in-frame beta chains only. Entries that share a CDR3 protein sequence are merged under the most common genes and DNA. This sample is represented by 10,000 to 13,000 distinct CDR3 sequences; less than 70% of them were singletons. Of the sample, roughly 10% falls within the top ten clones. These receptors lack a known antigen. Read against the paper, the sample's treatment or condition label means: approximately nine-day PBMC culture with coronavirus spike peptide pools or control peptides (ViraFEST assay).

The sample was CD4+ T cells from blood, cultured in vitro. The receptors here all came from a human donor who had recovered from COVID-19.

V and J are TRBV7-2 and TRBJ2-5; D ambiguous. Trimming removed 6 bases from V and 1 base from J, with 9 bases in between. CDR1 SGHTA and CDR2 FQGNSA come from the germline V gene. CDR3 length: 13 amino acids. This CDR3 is CASSSPSQETQYF. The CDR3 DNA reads TGTGCCAGCAGTTCGCCTTCCCAAGAGACCCAGTACTTC.

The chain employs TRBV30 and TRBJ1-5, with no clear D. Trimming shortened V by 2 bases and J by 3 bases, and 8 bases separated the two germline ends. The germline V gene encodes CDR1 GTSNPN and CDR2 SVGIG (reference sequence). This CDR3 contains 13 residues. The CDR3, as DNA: TGTGCCTGGAGTAAGACATACAATCAGCCCCAGCATTTT. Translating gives CAWSKTYNQPQHF.

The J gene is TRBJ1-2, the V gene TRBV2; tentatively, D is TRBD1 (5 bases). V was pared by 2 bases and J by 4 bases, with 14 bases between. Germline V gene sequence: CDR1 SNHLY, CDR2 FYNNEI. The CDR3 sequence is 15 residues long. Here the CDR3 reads CASSENFQGPYGYTF. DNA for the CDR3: TGTGCCAGCAGTGAAAATTTCCAGGGCCCCTATGGCTACACCTTC.

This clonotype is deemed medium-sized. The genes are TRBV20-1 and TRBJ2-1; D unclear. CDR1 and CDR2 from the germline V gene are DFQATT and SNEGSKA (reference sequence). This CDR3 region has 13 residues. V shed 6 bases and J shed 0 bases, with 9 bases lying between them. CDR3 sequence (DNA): TGCAGTGCCCGGTACCGCTCCTACAATGAGCAGTTCTTC. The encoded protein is CSARYRSYNEQFF.

The CDR3 nucleotides read TGCGCCAGCAGCTGGTGGGGGCAGGGAGACACAGATACGCAGTATTTT. The encoded protein is CASSWWGQGDTDTQYF. The chain couples TRBV5-1 to TRBJ2-3; possibly TRBD1 for D (6 bases). CDR1 and CDR2 from the germline V gene are SGHRS and YFSETQ. V was cut by 3 bases and J by 2 bases, with 16 bases left in between. The CDR3 totals 16 residues.

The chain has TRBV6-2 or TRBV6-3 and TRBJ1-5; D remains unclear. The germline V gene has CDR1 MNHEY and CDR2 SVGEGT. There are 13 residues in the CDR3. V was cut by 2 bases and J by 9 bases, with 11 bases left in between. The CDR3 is CASSYGVALPQHF. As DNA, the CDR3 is TGTGCCAGCAGTTACGGGGTGGCTTTGCCCCAGCATTTT.

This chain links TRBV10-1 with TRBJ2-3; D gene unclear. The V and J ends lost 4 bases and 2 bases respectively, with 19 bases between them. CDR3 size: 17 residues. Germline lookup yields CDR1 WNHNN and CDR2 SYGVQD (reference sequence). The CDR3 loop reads CASSAGPRDIFTDTQYF. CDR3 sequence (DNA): TGCGCCAGCAGTGCAGGACCGCGAGACATATTCACAGATACGCAGTATTTT.

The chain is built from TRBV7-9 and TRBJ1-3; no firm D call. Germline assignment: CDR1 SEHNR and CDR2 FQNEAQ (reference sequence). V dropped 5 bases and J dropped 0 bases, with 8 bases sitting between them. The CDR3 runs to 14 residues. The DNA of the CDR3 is TGTGCCAGCAGCCTTGGTAACTCTGGAAACACCATATATTTT. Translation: CASSLGNSGNTIYF.

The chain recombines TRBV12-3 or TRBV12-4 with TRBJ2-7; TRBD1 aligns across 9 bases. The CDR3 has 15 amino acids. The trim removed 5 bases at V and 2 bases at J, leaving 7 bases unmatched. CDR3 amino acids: CASSKPGQGAYEQYF. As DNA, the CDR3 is TGTGCCAGCAGTAAACCGGGACAGGGAGCCTACGAGCAGTACTTC.

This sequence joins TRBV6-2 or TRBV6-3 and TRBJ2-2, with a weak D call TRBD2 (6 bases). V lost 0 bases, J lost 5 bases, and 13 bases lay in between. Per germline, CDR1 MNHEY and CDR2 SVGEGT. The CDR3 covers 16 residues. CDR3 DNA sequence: TGTGCCAGCAGTTACTCGATCGGGGGATGGACCGGGGAGCTGTTTTTT. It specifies CASSYSIGGWTGELFF.

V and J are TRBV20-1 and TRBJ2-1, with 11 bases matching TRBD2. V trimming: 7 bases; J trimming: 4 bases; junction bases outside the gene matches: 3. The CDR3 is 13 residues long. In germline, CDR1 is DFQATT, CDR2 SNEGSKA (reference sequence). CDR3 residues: CSVGTSGYNEQFF. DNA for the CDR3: TGCAGTGTTGGGACTAGCGGATACAATGAGCAGTTCTTC.

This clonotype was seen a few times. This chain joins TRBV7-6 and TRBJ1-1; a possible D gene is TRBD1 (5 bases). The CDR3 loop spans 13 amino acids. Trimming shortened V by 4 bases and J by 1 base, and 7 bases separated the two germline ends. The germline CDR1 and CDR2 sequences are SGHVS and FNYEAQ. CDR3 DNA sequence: TGTGCCAGCAGCTCGGGACCGAACACTGAAGCTTTCTTT. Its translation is CASSSGPNTEAFF. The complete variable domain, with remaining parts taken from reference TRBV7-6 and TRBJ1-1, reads GAGVSQSPRYKVTKRGQDVALRCDPISGHVSLYWYRQALGQGPEFLTYFNYEAQQDKSGLPNDRFSAERPEGSISTLTIQRTEQRDSAMYRCASSSGPNTEAFFGQGTRLTVV.

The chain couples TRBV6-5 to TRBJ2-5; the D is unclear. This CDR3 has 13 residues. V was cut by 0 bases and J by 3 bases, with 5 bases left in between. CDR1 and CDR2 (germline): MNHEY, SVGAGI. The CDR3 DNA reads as TGTGCCAGCAGTTACTCGCCTAAAGAGACCCAGTACTTC. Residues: CASSYSPKETQYF.

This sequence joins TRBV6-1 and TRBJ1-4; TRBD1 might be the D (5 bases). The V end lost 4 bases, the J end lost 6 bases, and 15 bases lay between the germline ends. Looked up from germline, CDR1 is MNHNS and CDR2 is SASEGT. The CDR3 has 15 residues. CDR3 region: CASSAEDKSHEKLFF. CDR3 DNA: TGTGCCAGCAGTGCCGAGGACAAATCCCATGAAAAACTGTTTTTT.

In DNA, the CDR3 is TGCAGTGCTAGGGCTAGCGGGAGTTGGAATGAGCAGTTCTTC. As protein: CSARASGSWNEQFF. The chain is built from TRBV20-1 and TRBJ2-1; 10 positions match TRBD2. CDR1 is DFQATT, CDR2 SNEGSKA, per germline (reference sequence). Trimming took 3 bases from V and 7 from J; bases not matched to a gene: 6. This CDR3 comprises 14 residues.

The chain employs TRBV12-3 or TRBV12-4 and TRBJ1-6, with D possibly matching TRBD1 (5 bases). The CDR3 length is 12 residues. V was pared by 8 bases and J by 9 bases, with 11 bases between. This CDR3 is CASGGNPSPLHF. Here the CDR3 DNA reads TGTGCCAGCGGGGGGAACCCTTCACCCCTCCACTTT.

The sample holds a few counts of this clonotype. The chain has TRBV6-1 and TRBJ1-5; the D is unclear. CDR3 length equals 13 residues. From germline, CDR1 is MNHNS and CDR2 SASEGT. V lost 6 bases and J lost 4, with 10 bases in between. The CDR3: CASSNSANQPQHF. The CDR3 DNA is TGTGCCAGCAGCAACAGCGCAAATCAGCCCCAGCATTTT.

CDR3 residues: CASSTSKETQYF. The CDR3 DNA reads TGTGCCAGTAGTACCTCAAAAGAGACCCAGTACTTC. The V and J genes are TRBV19 and TRBJ2-5, with D uncertain. CDR1 and CDR2 from the germline V gene are LNHDA and SQIVND (reference sequence). Between the trimmed V and J ends, which lost 4 bases and 3 bases, there was a span of 6 bases. There are 12 residues in the CDR3.

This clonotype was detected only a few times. CDR3 in DNA: TGTGCCACCAGTGATGGGGGGCGCGGGGCTCAGCCCCAGCATTTT. This codes for CATSDGGRGAQPQHF. The V gene is TRBV24-1, the J gene TRBJ1-5; perhaps TRBD1 as D (6 bases). Trimming removed 3 bases at V and 6 bases at J, with 14 bases between. Looked up from germline, CDR1 is KGHDR and CDR2 is SFDVKD. This CDR3 has 15 amino acids.

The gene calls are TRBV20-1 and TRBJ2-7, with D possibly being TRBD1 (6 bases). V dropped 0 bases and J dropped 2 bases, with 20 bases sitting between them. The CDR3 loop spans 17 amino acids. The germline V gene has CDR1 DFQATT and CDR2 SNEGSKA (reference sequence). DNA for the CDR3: TGCAGTGCTAGAGATCTTGGCCCGCAGGGGCCGACCTACGAGCAGTACTTC. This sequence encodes CSARDLGPQGPTYEQYF.

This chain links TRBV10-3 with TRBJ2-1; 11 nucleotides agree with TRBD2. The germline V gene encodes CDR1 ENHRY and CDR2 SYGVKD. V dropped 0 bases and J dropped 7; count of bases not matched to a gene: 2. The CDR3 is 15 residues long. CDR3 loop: CAISESSGRGNEQFF. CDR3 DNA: TGTGCCATCAGTGAGTCTAGCGGGAGGGGGAATGAGCAGTTCTTC.

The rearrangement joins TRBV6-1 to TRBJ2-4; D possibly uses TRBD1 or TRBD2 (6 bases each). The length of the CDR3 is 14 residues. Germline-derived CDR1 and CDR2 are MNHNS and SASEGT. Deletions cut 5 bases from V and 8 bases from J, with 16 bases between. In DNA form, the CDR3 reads TGTGCCAGCAGTCCCCCCCGGGGGCGGGACATTCAGTACTTC. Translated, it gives CASSPPRGRDIQYF.

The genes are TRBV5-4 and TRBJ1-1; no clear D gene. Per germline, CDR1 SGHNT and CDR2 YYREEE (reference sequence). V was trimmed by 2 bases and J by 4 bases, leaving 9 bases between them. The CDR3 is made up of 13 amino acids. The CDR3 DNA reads TGTGCCAGCAGCTTCTCCTCGTCCACTGAAGCTTTCTTT. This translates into CASSFSSSTEAFF.